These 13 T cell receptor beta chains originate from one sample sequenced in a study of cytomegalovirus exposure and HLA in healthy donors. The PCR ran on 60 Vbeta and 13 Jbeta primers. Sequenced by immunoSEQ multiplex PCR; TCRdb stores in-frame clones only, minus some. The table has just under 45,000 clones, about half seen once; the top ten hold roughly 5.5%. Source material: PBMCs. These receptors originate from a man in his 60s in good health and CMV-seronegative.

This CDR3 is CARPQGRYNSPLHF. DNA for the CDR3: TGTGCCAGACCCCAGGGCCGATATAATTCACCCCTCCACTTT. The chain links TRBV6-1 to TRBJ1-6, with D possibly matching TRBD1 (5 bases). Between the trimmed V and J ends, which lost 9 bases and 4 bases, there was a span of 13 bases. The length of the CDR3 is 14 residues. Germline CDR1 MNHNS, CDR2 SASEGT.

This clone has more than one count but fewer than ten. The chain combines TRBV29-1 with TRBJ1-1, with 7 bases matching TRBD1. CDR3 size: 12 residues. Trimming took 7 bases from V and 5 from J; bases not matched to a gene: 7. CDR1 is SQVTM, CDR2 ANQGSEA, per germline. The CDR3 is CSADRVGTEAFF. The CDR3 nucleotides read TGCAGCGCCGACAGGGTTGGAACTGAAGCTTTCTTT.

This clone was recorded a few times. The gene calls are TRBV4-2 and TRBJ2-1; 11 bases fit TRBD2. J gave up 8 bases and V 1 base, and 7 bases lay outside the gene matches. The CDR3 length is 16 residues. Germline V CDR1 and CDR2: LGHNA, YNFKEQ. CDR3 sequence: CASSQGLAGGLHEQFF. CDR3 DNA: TGTGCCAGCAGCCAAGGGTTAGCGGGAGGGTTACATGAGCAGTTCTTC.

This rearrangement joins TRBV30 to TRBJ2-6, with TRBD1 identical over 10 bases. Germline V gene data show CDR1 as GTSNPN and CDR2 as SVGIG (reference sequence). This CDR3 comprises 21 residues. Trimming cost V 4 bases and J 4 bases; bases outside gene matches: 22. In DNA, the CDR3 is TGTGCCTGGAACCAGCGACGGGACTTGGGACAGGGGCTGTGGGGGGCCAACGTCCTGACTTTC. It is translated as CAWNQRRDLGQGLWGANVLTF.

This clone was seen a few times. The CDR3 loop reads CASSSKDRGQAFF. The CDR3 region has the DNA TGCGCCAGCAGCTCAAAGGACAGGGGCCAAGCTTTCTTT. This chain links TRBV5-1 with TRBJ1-1, with TRBD1 identical over 9 bases. V lost 3 bases to trimming and J lost 9 bases; unmatched junction nucleotides: 6. Germline CDR1 reads SGHRS; CDR2 reads YFSETQ. CDR3 length equals 13 residues.

Here the CDR3 reads CSVEVGDEQFF. The CDR3 DNA reads TGCAGCGTTGAAGTGGGAGACGAGCAGTTCTTC. This chain joins TRBV29-1 and TRBJ2-1; tentative D call: TRBD2 (5 bases). CDR3 length: 11 residues. Germline V gene data show CDR1 as SQVTM and CDR2 as ANQGSEA. The V end lost 1 base, the J end lost 10 bases, and 8 bases lay between the germline ends.

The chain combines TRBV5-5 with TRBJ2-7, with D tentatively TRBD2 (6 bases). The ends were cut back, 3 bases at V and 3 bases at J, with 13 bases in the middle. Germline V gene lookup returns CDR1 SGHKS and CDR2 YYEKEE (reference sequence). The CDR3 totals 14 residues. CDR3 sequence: CASSSEGRVYEQYF. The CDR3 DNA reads TGTGCCAGCAGCTCGGAGGGTAGGGTCTACGAGCAGTACTTC.

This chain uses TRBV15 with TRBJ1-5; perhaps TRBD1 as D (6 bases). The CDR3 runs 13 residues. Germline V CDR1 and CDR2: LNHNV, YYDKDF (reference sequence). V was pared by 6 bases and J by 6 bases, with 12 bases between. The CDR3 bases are TGTGCCACCAGTTTAGGGGGGGCTCAGCCCCAGCATTTT. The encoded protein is CATSLGGAQPQHF. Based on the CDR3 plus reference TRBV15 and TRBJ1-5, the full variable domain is DAMVIQNPRYQVTQFGKPVTLSCSQTLNHNVMYWYQQKSSQAPKLLFHYYDKDFNNEADTPDNFQSRRPNTSFCFLDIRSPGLGDTAMYLCATSLGGAQPQHFGDGTRLSIL.

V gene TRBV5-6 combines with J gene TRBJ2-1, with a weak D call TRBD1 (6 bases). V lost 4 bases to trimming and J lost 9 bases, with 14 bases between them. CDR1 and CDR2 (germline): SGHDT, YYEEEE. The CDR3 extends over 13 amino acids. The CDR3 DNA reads TGTGCCAGCAGCCTCGGACCACAGGGTGAGCAGTTCTTC. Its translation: CASSLGPQGEQFF. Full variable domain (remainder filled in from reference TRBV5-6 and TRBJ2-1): DAGVTQSPTHLIKTRGQQVTLRCSPKSGHDTVSWYQQALGQGPQFIFQYYEEEERQRGNFPDRFSGHQFPNYSSELNVNALLLGDSALYLCASSLGPQGEQFFGPGTRLTVL.

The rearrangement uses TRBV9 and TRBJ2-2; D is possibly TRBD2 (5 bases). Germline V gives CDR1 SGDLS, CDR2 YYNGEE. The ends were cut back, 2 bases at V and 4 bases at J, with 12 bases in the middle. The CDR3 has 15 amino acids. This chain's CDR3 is CASSVRLAGTGELFF. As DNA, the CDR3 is TGTGCCAGCAGCGTTCGTCTAGCAGGCACCGGGGAGCTGTTTTTT.

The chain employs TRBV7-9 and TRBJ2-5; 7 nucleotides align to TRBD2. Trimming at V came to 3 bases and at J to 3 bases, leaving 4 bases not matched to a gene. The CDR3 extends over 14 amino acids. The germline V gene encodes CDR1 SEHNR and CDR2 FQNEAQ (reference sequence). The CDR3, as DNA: TGTGCCAGCAGCTTTAGTACTAGCGAAGAGACCCAGTACTTC. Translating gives CASSFSTSEETQYF.

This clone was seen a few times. The CDR3 here is CASSQMTGGLGETNTGELFF. In nucleotides, the CDR3 is TGTGCCAGCAGCCAAATGACAGGGGGCCTGGGAGAAACGAACACCGGGGAGCTGTTTTTT. This chain uses TRBV4-2 with TRBJ2-2; 10 nucleotides align to TRBD1. The length of the CDR3 is 20 residues. The V segment lost 2 bases and the J segment 0 bases; nucleotides outside the gene matches: 12. Germline V gene data show CDR1 as LGHNA and CDR2 as YNFKEQ.

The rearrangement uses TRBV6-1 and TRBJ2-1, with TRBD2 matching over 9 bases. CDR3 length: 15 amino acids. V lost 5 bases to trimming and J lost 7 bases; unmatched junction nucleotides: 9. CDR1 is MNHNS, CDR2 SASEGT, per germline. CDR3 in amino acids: CASSPGTSFRNEQFF. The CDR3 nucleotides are TGTGCCAGCAGTCCCGGGACTAGCTTCAGGAATGAGCAGTTCTTC.